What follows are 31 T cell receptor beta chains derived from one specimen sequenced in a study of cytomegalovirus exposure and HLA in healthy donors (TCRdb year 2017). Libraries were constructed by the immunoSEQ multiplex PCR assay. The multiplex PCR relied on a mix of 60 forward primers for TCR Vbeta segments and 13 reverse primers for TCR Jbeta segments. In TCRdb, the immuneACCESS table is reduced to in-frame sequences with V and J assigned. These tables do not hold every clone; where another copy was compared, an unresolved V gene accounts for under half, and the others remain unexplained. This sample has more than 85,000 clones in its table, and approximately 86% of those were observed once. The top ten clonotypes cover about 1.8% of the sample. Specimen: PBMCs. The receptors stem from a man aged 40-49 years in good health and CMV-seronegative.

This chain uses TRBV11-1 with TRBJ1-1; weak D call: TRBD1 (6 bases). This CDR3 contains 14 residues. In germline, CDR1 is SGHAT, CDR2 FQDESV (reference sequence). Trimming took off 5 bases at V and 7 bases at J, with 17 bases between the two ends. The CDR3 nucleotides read TGTGCCAGCAGCGCCGCAACAGGGTTCGGTGAAGCTTTCTTT. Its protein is CASSAATGFGEAFF. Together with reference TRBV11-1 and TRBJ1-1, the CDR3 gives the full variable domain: EAEVAQSPRYKITEKSQAVAFWCDPISGHATLYWYRQILGQGPELLVQFQDESVVDDSQLPKDRFSAERLKGVDSTLKIQPAELGDSAMYLCASSAATGFGEAFFGQGTRLTVV.

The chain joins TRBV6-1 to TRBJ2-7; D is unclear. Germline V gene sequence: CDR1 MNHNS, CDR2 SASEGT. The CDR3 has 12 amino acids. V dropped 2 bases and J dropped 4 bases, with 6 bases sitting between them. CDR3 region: CASSERSYEQYF. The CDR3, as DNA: TGTGCCAGCAGTGAAAGGAGTTACGAGCAGTACTTC.

CDR3 in amino acids: CASSRNPDRVQQPQHF. The DNA for the CDR3 is TGTGCCAGCAGCCGTAACCCGGACAGGGTACAACAGCCCCAGCATTTT. The chain is built from TRBV5-5 and TRBJ1-5; 8 positions match TRBD1. The J segment lost 7 bases and the V segment lost 4 bases, leaving 13 bases of the junction unmatched. CDR3 length equals 16 residues. CDR1 and CDR2 (germline): SGHKS, YYEKEE (reference sequence).

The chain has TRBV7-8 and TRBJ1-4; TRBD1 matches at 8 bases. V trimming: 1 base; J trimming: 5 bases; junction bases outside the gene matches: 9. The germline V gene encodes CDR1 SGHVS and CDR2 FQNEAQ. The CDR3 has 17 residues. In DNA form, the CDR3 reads TGTGCCAGCAGCTTAGTAGCCGGGACAGGACTCAATGAAAAACTGTTTTTT. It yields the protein CASSLVAGTGLNEKLFF.

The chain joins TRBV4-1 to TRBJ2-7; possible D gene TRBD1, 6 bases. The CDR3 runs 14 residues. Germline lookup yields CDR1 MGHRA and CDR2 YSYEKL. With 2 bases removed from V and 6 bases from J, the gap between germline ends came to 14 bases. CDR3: CASSQPTGVGEQYF. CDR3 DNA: TGCGCCAGCAGCCAACCGACAGGAGTGGGCGAGCAGTACTTC.

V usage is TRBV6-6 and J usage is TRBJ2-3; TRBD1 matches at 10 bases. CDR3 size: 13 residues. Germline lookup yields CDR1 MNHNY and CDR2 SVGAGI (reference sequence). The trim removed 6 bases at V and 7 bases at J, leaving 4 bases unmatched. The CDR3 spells CASRGQGINTQYF. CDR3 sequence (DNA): TGTGCCAGCAGGGGACAGGGGATTAATACGCAGTATTTT.

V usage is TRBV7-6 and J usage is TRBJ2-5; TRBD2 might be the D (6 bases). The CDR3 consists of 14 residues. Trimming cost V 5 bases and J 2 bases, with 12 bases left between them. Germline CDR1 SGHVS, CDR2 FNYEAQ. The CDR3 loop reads CASSGDGGQETQYF. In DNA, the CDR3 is TGTGCCAGCAGCGGGGATGGGGGGCAAGAGACCCAGTACTTC.

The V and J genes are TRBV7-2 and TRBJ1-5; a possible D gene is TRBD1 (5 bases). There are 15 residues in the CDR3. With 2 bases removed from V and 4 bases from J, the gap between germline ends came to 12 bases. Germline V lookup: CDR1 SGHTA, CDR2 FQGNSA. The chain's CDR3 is CASSLTGGWNQPQHF. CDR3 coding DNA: TGTGCCAGCAGCTTAACCGGGGGTTGGAATCAGCCCCAGCATTTT.

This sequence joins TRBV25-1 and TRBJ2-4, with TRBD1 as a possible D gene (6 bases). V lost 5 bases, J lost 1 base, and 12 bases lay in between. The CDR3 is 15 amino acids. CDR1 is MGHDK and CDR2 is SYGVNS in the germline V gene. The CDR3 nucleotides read TGTGCCAGCAGTCAACAGGGCTTTGCCAAAAACATTCAGTACTTC. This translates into CASSQQGFAKNIQYF.

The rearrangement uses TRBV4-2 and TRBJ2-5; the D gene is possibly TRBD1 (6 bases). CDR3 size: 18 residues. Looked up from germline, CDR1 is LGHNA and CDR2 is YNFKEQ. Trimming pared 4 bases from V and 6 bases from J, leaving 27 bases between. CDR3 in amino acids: CASSRSSQGGIGQKTQYF. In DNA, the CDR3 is TGTGCCAGCAGCCGTAGTTCTCAAGGGGGTATTGGGCAGAAGACCCAGTACTTC.

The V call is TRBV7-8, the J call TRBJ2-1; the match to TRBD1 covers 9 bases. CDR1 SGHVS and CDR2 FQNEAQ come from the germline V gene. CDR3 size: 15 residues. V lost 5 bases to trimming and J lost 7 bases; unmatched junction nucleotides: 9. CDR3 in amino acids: CASSILQGAKNEQFF. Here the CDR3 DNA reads TGTGCCAGCAGCATTTTACAGGGGGCGAAGAATGAGCAGTTCTTC.

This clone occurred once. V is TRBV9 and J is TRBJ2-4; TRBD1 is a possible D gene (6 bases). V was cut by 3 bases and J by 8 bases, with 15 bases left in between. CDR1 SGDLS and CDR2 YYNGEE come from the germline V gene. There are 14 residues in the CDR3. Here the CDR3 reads CASSEGGSGDIQYF. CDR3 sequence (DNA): TGTGCCAGCAGCGAGGGCGGATCAGGGGACATTCAGTACTTC.

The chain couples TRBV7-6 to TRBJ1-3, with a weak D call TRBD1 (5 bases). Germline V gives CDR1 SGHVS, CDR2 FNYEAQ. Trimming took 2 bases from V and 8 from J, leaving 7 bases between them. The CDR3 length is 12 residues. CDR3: CASSLSQDTIYF. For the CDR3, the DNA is TGTGCCAGCAGCTTATCACAGGACACCATATATTTT. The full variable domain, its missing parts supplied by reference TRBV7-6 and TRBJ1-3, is GAGVSQSPRYKVTKRGQDVALRCDPISGHVSLYWYRQALGQGPEFLTYFNYEAQQDKSGLPNDRFSAERPEGSISTLTIQRTEQRDSAMYRCASSLSQDTIYFGEGSWLTVV.

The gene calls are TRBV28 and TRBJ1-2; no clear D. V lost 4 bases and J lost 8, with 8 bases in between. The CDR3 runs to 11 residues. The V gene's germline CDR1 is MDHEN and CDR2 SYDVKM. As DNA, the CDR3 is TGTGCCAGCAGTTCCCTACGGGGCTACACCTTC. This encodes CASSSLRGYTF.

The chain's CDR3 is CASSLPGAGQETQYF. CDR3 in DNA: TGTGCCAGCAGCCTACCAGGGGCCGGGCAAGAGACCCAGTACTTC. The chain uses TRBV5-4 and TRBJ2-5; D perhaps matches TRBD1 (6 bases). Trimming took off 4 bases at V and 2 bases at J, with 15 bases between the two ends. The CDR3 length is 15 residues. The germline V gene encodes CDR1 SGHNT and CDR2 YYREEE (reference sequence).

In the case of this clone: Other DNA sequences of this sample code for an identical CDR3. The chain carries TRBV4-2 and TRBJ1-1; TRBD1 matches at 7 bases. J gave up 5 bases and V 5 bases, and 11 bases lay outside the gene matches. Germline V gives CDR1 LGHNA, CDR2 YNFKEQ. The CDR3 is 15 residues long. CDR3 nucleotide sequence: TGTGCCAGCAGCTTCAAAGGGGGCCAGGGGACTGAAGCTTTCTTT. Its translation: CASSFKGGQGTEAFF.

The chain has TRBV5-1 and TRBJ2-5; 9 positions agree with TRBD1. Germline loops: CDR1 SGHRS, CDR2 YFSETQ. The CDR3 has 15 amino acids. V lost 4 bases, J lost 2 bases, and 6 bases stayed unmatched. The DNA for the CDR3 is TGCGCCAGCAGCAGGGGACAGGGACCGCAAGAGACCCAGTACTTC. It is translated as CASSRGQGPQETQYF.

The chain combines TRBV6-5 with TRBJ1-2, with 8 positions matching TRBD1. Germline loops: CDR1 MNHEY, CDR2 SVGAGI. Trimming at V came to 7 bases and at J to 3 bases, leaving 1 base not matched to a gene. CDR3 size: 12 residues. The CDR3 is CASKTGDYGYTF. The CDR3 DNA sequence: TGTGCCAGCAAGACAGGGGACTATGGCTACACCTTC.

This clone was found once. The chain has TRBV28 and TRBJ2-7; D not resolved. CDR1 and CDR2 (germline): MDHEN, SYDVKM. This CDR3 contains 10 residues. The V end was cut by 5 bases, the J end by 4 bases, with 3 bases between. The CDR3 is CASSQYEQYF. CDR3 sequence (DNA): TGTGCCAGCAGTCAATACGAGCAGTACTTC.

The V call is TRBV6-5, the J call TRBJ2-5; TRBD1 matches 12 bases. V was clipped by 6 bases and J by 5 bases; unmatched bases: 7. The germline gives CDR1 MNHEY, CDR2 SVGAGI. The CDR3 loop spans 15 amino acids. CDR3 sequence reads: CASSAGTGGRETQYF. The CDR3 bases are TGTGCCAGCAGCGCCGGGACAGGGGGCAGGGAGACCCAGTACTTC.

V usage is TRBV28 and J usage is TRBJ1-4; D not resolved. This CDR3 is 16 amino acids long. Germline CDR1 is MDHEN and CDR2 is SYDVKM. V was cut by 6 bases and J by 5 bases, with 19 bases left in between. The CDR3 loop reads CASSTPRGSRNEKLFF. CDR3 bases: TGTGCCAGCAGCACCCCTCGCGGCAGTCGGAATGAAAAACTGTTTTTT.

CDR3 nucleotide sequence: TGTGCCACCAGCGACCAGGGTTATGGCTACACCTTC. It codes for CATSDQGYGYTF. The chain is built from TRBV15 and TRBJ1-2; weak D call: TRBD1 (5 bases). Trimming stripped 5 bases from V and 5 bases from J, with 9 bases between. Germline CDR1 LNHNV, CDR2 YYDKDF (reference sequence). This CDR3 contains 12 residues.

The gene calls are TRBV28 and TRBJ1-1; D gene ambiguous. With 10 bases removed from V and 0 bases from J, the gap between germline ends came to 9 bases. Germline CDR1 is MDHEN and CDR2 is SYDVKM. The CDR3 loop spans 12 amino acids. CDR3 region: CATLMMNTEAFF. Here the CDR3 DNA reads TGTGCCACACTGATGATGAACACTGAAGCTTTCTTT. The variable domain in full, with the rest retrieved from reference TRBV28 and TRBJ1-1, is DVKVTQSSRYLVKRTGEKVFLECVQDMDHENMFWYRQDPGLGLRLIYFSYDVKMKEKGDIPEGYSVSREKKERFSLILESASTNQTSMYLCATLMMNTEAFFGQGTRLTVV.

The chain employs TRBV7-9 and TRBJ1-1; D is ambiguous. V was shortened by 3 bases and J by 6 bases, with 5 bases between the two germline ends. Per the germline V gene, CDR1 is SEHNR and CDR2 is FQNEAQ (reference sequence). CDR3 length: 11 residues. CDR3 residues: CASSLAPEAFF. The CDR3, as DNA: TGTGCCAGCAGCTTGGCTCCTGAAGCTTTCTTT.

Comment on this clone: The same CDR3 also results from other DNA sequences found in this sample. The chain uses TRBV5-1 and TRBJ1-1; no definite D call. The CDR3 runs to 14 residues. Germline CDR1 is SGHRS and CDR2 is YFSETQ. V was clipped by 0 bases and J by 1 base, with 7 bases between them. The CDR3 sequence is CASSLAGGNTEAFF. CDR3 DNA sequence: TGCGCCAGCAGCTTGGCCGGCGGGAACACTGAAGCTTTCTTT.

This chain's CDR3 is CATVSGGSYNEQFF. CDR3 bases: TGTGCCACCGTTAGCGGGGGCTCCTACAATGAGCAGTTCTTC. The gene calls are TRBV28 and TRBJ2-1; 9 nucleotides agree with TRBD2. CDR1 and CDR2 from the germline V gene are MDHEN and SYDVKM. The CDR3 is made up of 14 amino acids. V shed 10 bases, J shed 0 bases, and the junction held 4 bases outside the gene matches.

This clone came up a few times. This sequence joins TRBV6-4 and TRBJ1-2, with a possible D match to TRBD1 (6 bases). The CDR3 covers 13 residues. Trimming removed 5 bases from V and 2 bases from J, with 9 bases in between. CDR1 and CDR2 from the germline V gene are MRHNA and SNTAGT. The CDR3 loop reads CASSLTGNYGYTF. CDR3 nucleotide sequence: TGTGCCAGCAGTTTGACAGGCAACTATGGCTACACCTTC.

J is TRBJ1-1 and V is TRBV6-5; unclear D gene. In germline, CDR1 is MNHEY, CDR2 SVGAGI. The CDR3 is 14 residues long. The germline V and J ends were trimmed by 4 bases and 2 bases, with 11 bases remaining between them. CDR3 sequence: CASSSGDGNTEAFF. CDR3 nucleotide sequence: TGTGCCAGCAGTTCCGGGGATGGCAACACTGAAGCTTTCTTT.

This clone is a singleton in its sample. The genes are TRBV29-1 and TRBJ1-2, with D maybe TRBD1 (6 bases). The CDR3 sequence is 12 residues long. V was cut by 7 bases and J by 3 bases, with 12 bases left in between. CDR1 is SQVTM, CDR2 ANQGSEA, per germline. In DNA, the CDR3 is TGCAGCGGCCTACAGGGAGACTATGGCTACACCTTC. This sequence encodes CSGLQGDYGYTF.

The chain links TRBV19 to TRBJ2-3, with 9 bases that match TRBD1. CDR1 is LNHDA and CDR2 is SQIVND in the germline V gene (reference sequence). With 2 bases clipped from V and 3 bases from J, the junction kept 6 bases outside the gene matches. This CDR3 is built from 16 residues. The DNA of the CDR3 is TGTGCCAGTAGTATATTACAAGGACAGGGGACAGATACGCAGTATTTT. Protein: CASSILQGQGTDTQYF.

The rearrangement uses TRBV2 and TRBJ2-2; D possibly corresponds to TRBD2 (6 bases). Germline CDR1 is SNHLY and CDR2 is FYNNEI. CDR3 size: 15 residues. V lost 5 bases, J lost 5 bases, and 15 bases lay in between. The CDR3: CASSKEGLSTGELFF. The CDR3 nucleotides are TGTGCCAGCAGTAAGGAGGGTTTGAGTACCGGGGAGCTGTTTTTT.